Presented here are 19 T cell receptor beta chains from one specimen sequenced in a study of blood T cell repertoires in COVID-19. TCRdb's copy holds only in-frame clones and misses some; the assay was immunoSEQ multiplex PCR. The table lists around 300,000 clones, about 89% of them singletons, with about 1.8% in the top ten. Sequencing was performed on PBMCs or T cells enriched from blood (not recorded which). The source of these receptors is a woman aged 40 to 50 who had recovered from COVID-19.

J is TRBJ1-6 and V is TRBV7-9, with 9 bases fitting TRBD1. V lost 6 bases and J lost 7; bases outside the gene matches: 1. Germline CDR1 reads SEHNR; CDR2 reads FQNEAQ (reference sequence). The CDR3 runs to 13 residues. The DNA of the CDR3 is TGTGCCAGCAGTGGGACAGGGAATTCACCCCTCCACTTT. It is translated as CASSGTGNSPLHF.

In its sample, this clone was seen once. This chain joins TRBV27 and TRBJ2-1; 7 nucleotides align to TRBD1. This CDR3 is built from 15 residues. V trimming: 7 bases; J trimming: 0 bases; junction bases outside the gene matches: 6. Germline CDR1 MNHEY, CDR2 SMNVEV (reference sequence). Here the CDR3 DNA reads TGTGCCAGCATCCCGGACAGGAACTCCTACAATGAGCAGTTCTTC. Residues: CASIPDRNSYNEQFF.

The table lists this clone with a few counts. The genes are TRBV7-2 and TRBJ2-3; 7 bases fit TRBD2. The CDR3 extends over 14 amino acids. Germline V lookup: CDR1 SGHTA, CDR2 FQGNSA. The V and J ends lost 5 bases and 6 bases, in that order; junction bases with no gene match: 8. CDR3 sequence reads: CASSLLTSVDTQYF. The DNA for the CDR3 is TGTGCCAGCAGCCTTCTTACTAGCGTGGATACGCAGTATTTT.

The gene calls are TRBV4-3 and TRBJ1-6; 7 bases align to TRBD1. CDR1 and CDR2 from the germline V gene are LGHNA and YSLEER. V dropped 1 base and J dropped 0; count of bases not matched to a gene: 12. The CDR3 loop spans 20 amino acids. CDR3 residues: CASSQAPRLGQSSYNSPLHF. The CDR3 DNA reads TGCGCCAGCAGCCAAGCCCCCCGGCTGGGACAGAGCTCCTATAATTCACCCCTCCACTTT.

V usage is TRBV30 and J usage is TRBJ1-5; D unclear. Germline V gene data show CDR1 as GTSNPN and CDR2 as SVGIG (reference sequence). The CDR3 length is 12 residues. V shed 4 bases and J shed 2 bases, with 6 bases lying between them. The CDR3 spells CAWINGNQPQHF. For the CDR3, the DNA is TGTGCCTGGATTAATGGCAATCAGCCCCAGCATTTT.

The chain uses TRBV10-3 and TRBJ2-1, with a weak D call TRBD2 (6 bases). Germline values: CDR1 ENHRY, CDR2 SYGVKD. CDR3 length: 14 amino acids. Trimming removed 6 bases from V and 5 bases from J, with 14 bases in between. The CDR3 DNA follows: TGTGCCATCAGGGGACTTTTACTCAACAATGAGCAGTTCTTC. The encoded protein is CAIRGLLLNNEQFF.

This clone was seen just once. The chain uses TRBV11-2 and TRBJ2-6, with no clear D. The V end lost 5 bases, the J end lost 0 bases, and 14 bases lay between the germline ends. Germline V gives CDR1 SGHAT, CDR2 FQNNGV. This CDR3 comprises 17 residues. The CDR3 sequence: CASSPGAGYSGANVLTF. The CDR3 DNA reads as TGTGCCAGCAGCCCCGGTGCAGGATACTCTGGGGCCAACGTCCTGACTTTC.

V and J are TRBV11-2 and TRBJ1-6; a weak D match, TRBD1 (5 bases). Germline CDR1 and CDR2: SGHAT and FQNNGV. This CDR3 is 15 amino acids long. V shed 0 bases and J shed 7 bases, with 10 bases lying between them. The CDR3 nucleotides are TGTGCCAGCAGCTTAGATCCAGGGAACAATTCACCCCTCCACTTT. Its protein product is CASSLDPGNNSPLHF.

This chain links TRBV20-1 with TRBJ1-1, with 9 bases that match TRBD1. The V segment lost 3 bases and the J segment 4 bases; nucleotides outside the gene matches: 9. There are 15 residues in the CDR3. The germline V gene has CDR1 DFQATT and CDR2 SNEGSKA (reference sequence). CDR3 DNA sequence: TGCAGTGCTAGTGCAGCTGGACAGGGGAGCACTGAAGCTTTCTTT. Amino acid sequence: CSASAAGQGSTEAFF.

This chain uses TRBV5-1 with TRBJ2-5; the match to TRBD1 covers 7 bases. V lost 2 bases to trimming and J lost 2 bases; unmatched junction nucleotides: 3. This CDR3 has 14 amino acids. Germline assignment: CDR1 SGHRS and CDR2 YFSETQ. Here the CDR3 DNA reads TGCGCCAGCAGCTTTATGGGACAGCAAGAGACCCAGTACTTC. Its translation: CASSFMGQQETQYF. Full variable domain (missing parts from reference TRBV5-1 and TRBJ2-5): KAGVTQTPRYLIKTRGQQVTLSCSPISGHRSVSWYQQTPGQGLQFLFEYFSETQRNKGNFPGRFSGRQFSNSRSEMNVSTLELGDSALYLCASSFMGQQETQYFGPGTRLLVL.

The chain uses TRBV10-2 and TRBJ1-2, with D tentatively TRBD1 (5 bases). The CDR3 consists of 14 residues. Germline lookup yields CDR1 WSHSY and CDR2 SAAADI. V lost 8 bases and J 6 bases, leaving 19 bases between the germline ends. Here the CDR3 reads CASAGEGWLNGYTF. For the CDR3, the DNA is TGCGCCAGCGCCGGGGAGGGGTGGTTGAATGGCTACACCTTC.

The rearrangement uses TRBV2 and TRBJ1-6; D remains ambiguous. Between the trimmed V and J ends, which lost 8 bases and 1 base, there was a span of 6 bases. The CDR3 consists of 13 residues. Germline V gene lookup returns CDR1 SNHLY and CDR2 FYNNEI. The CDR3 coding sequence is TGTGCCAGCGTTCTATCCTATAATTCACCCCTCCACTTT. As protein: CASVLSYNSPLHF.

This clone was seen more than once but under ten times. J is TRBJ1-1 and V is TRBV5-1; D unclear. The germline V and J ends were trimmed by 0 bases and 0 bases, with 6 bases remaining between them. Germline loops: CDR1 SGHRS, CDR2 YFSETQ. The CDR3 is made up of 14 amino acids. CDR3 in amino acids: CASSLDSMNTEAFF. In DNA form, the CDR3 reads TGCGCCAGCAGCTTGGACAGCATGAACACTGAAGCTTTCTTT.

The rearrangement joins TRBV6-2 or TRBV6-3 to TRBJ1-2; D is possibly TRBD1 (6 bases). The CDR3 runs to 14 residues. Germline V gene data show CDR1 as MNHEY and CDR2 as SVGEGT. V lost 6 bases and J 4 bases, leaving 15 bases between the germline ends. The CDR3 DNA follows: TGTGCCAGCAGCTGGGATGGGGGCCCCTATGGCTACACCTTC. Protein product: CASSWDGGPYGYTF.

V and J are TRBV30 and TRBJ2-2; no firm D call. The V end was cut by 0 bases, the J end by 4 bases, with 9 bases between. The CDR3 is 14 amino acids. Germline V lookup: CDR1 GTSNPN, CDR2 SVGIG (reference sequence). CDR3 sequence: CAWSVLAATGELFF. CDR3 in DNA: TGTGCCTGGAGTGTGTTGGCGGCCACCGGGGAGCTGTTTTTT.

The gene calls are TRBV20-1 and TRBJ1-1; 8 nucleotides align to TRBD1. V lost 6 bases and J lost 11; bases outside the gene matches: 5. Germline V gene sequence: CDR1 DFQATT, CDR2 SNEGSKA (reference sequence). The CDR3 consists of 10 residues. Here the CDR3 DNA reads TGCAGTGCCAAGGACAGGGTGGCTTTCTTT. The encoded protein is CSAKDRVAFF.

The count of this clone is one. The V gene is TRBV5-1, the J gene TRBJ1-1, with D unresolved. The CDR3 loop spans 13 amino acids. Germline V gene lookup returns CDR1 SGHRS and CDR2 YFSETQ. V was pared by 4 bases and J by 8 bases, with 15 bases between. CDR3 nucleotides: TGCGCCAGCAGCCCGTACACCTCGAGGGAAGCTTTCTTT. Translating gives CASSPYTSREAFF.

This chain joins TRBV18 and TRBJ1-6, with 7 nucleotides matching TRBD1. This CDR3 is built from 17 residues. After removal of 2 bases from V and 5 bases from J, the junction contained 9 bases not matched to a gene. Germline CDR1 is KGHSH and CDR2 is LQKENI. The CDR3: CASSPTQGGPNNSPLHF. The CDR3 bases are TGTGCCAGCTCACCAACTCAGGGGGGACCGAATAATTCACCCCTCCACTTT.

The chain joins TRBV11-3 to TRBJ1-1; TRBD1 matches at 8 bases. This CDR3 has 14 amino acids. V shed 2 bases, J shed 3 bases, and the junction held 2 bases outside the gene matches. Looked up from germline, CDR1 is SGHNT and CDR2 is YENEEA. The CDR3 DNA is TGTGCCAGCAGCTTACAGGGGGCGGACACTGAAGCTTTCTTT. Its protein is CASSLQGADTEAFF. Full variable domain (remainder filled in from reference TRBV11-3 and TRBJ1-1): EAGVVQSPRYKIIEKKQPVAFWCNPISGHNTLYWYLQNLGQGPELLIRYENEEAVDDSQLPKDRFSAERLKGVDSTLKIQPAELGDSAVYLCASSLQGADTEAFFGQGTRLTVV.